Listed below are T cell receptor beta chains from one sample, sequenced in a study of T-cell reconstitution after alpha-beta-depleted transplantation in children. TCRdb processed the PCR reads anew with MiXCR; each CDR3 protein has one entry. The top ten clones hold 27% of a sample with roughly 400,000 distinct CDR3 sequences, 43% of them seen once. The starting material was PBMCs, obtained before TCRalphabeta/CD19-depleted stem cell transplant. The receptors were sampled from a girl aged 2 to 9 with aplastic anemia, due to receive a stem cell transplant. CDR3s include the opening cysteine and the closing phenylalanine or tryptophan. A D gene is named only where the DNA matches it firmly. Expanded clones get a size class; other rows say once, few or many, or leave the size out.

j_gene | abundance | v_gene | d_gene | CDR3nt | CDR3aa
TRBJ2-7 | NA | TRBV5-5 | NA | TGTGCCAGCAGCTTGACTCAGACGATCTCCTACGAGCAGTACTTC | CASSLTQTISYEQYF
TRBJ1-2 | NA | TRBV20-1 | NA | TGCAGTGCTAGCGGAAGGGGCACCTTC | CSASGRGTF
TRBJ2-2 | few | TRBV5-1 | TRBD1 | TGCGCCAGCAGCTTGGCGGGACAGGGCAACACCGGGGAGCTGTTTTTT | CASSLAGQGNTGELFF
TRBJ2-7 | NA | TRBV30 | NA | TGTGCCTGGACCTTAGGGGCAGAAACAACCTTCTCCTACGAGCAGTACTTC | CAWTLGAETTFSYEQYF
TRBJ2-3 | NA | TRBV20-1 | TRBD2 | TGCAGTGTGGAGACTAGCGGGGAAGGGGCAGATACGCAGTATTTT | CSVETSGEGADTQYF
TRBJ2-3 | many | TRBV7-2 | NA | TGTGCCAGCAGTCCCTTAGCCCCCCAAGATACGCAGTATTTT | CASSPLAPQDTQYF
TRBJ2-2 | NA | TRBV29-1 | TRBD1 | TGCAGCGGTCGGGACAGCAACACCGGGGAGCTGTTTTTT | CSGRDSNTGELFF
TRBJ1-2 | NA | TRBV18 | NA | TGTGCCAGCTCACTTGCCACAATGGATGGCTACACCTTC | CASSLATMDGYTF
TRBJ1-2 | NA | TRBV29-1 | NA | TGCAGCGTGGGGGGGGGCGGGAAGAAGGCTAACTATGGCTACACCTTC | CSVGGGGKKANYGYTF
TRBJ1-6 | NA | TRBV5-1 | TRBD1 | TGCGCCAGCAGCCTGGACAGGGCTGGGAATTCACCCCTCCCCTTT | CASSLDRAGNSPLPF
TRBJ1-1 | many | TRBV5-1 | NA | TGCGCCAGCAGCCCCAACGAGGGGGTCACTGAAGCTTTCTTT | CASSPNEGVTEAFF
TRBJ1-1 | NA | TRBV5-6 | NA | TGTGCCAGCAGTACCGGGGTTATGAACACTGAAGCTTTCTTT | CASSTGVMNTEAFF
TRBJ2-3 | many | TRBV12-3/TRBV12-4 | NA | TGTGCCAGCAGTCAAGACAGTGACAGCACAGATACGCAGTATTTT | CASSQDSDSTDTQYF
TRBJ2-3 | NA | TRBV7-3 | TRBD2 | TGTGCCAGCAGCCTTAGCGGGGGGGCTGGAGATACGCAGTATTTT | CASSLSGGAGDTQYF
TRBJ2-7 | NA | TRBV29-1 | NA | TGCAGCGTTGTTGGGGTAATCTACGAGCAGTACTTC | CSVVGVIYEQYF
TRBJ2-7 | few | TRBV19 | NA | TGTGCCAGTAGTAACACCGCCTACGAGCAGTACTTC | CASSNTAYEQYF
TRBJ2-4 | NA | TRBV29-1 | NA | TGCAGCGGGGGCCCCGGGGGCCAAAACATTCAGTACTTC | CSGGPGGQNIQYF
TRBJ2-3 | few | TRBV24-1 | NA | TGTGCCACCAGTGATTGGGCAGGCGCTAGCACAGATACGCAGTATTTT | CATSDWAGASTDTQYF
TRBJ2-5 | many | TRBV5-5 | TRBD2 | TGTGCCAGCAGCTCTCGGACTAGCCACCAAGAGACCCAGTACTTC | CASSSRTSHQETQYF
TRBJ2-2 | many | TRBV12-3/TRBV12-4 | NA | TGTGCCAGCAGTTACCCGACCGGGGAGCTGTTTTTT | CASSYPTGELFF
TRBJ2-4 | NA | TRBV7-3 | NA | TGTGCCAGCAGCTTAACTCCAGGGGTTGACAAAAACATTCAGTACTTC | CASSLTPGVDKNIQYF
TRBJ2-5 | NA | TRBV5-6 | NA | TGTGCCAGCAGCCTGCTGACTAGGATAGAGACCCAGTACTTC | CASSLLTRIETQYF
TRBJ2-5 | NA | TRBV15 | NA | TGTGCCACCAGCAGAGATGCGAAGCTCCAAGAGACCCAGTACTTC | CATSRDAKLQETQYF
TRBJ2-5 | NA | TRBV13 | TRBD2 | TGTGCCAGCAGCTCCGGTAGGACTAGCGGTCGCCAAGAGACCCAGTACTTC | CASSSGRTSGRQETQYF
TRBJ2-5 | once | TRBV27 | TRBD2 | TGTGCCAGCAGTTCACAGGGACTAGCGGGAGTGGAGACCCAGTACTTC | CASSSQGLAGVETQYF
TRBJ1-5 | few | TRBV5-1 | NA | TGCGCCAGCAGCTTGGCAGGGACGGACAATCAGCCCCAGCATTTT | CASSLAGTDNQPQHF
TRBJ1-1 | few | TRBV6-5 | NA | TGTGCCAGCAGTTACGGAGGGACGAAATCCAACACTGAAGCTTTCTTT | CASSYGGTKSNTEAFF
TRBJ2-1 | few | TRBV4-2 | TRBD2 | TGTGCCAGCAGCCAAGAGAGTGGCGGGAGGTCCTACAATGAGCAGTTCTTC | CASSQESGGRSYNEQFF
TRBJ1-2 | NA | TRBV4-1 | TRBD1 | TGCGCCAGCAGCCAAGTCAGGGGGCACTATGGCTACACCTTC | CASSQVRGHYGYTF
TRBJ2-3 | few | TRBV20-1 | NA | TGCAGTGCCCCAATCGGCGGCACAGATACGCAGTATTTT | CSAPIGGTDTQYF
TRBJ2-4 | many | TRBV4-3 | NA | TGCGCCAGCAGCCAAGATCCGGGGGGCCTGTCCAAAAACATTCAGTACTTC | CASSQDPGGLSKNIQYF
TRBJ2-1 | NA | TRBV20-1 | TRBD2 | TGCAGTGCTAGAGATCTTAGCGGGAGTCTTTCGGCCAATGAGCAGTTCTTC | CSARDLSGSLSANEQFF
TRBJ2-1 | NA | TRBV5-5 | TRBD1 | TGTGCCAGCAGCTTTGGGACAGGGGGTGGAAGCTCCTACAATGAGCAGTTCTTC | CASSFGTGGGSSYNEQFF
TRBJ2-2 | NA | TRBV5-1 | TRBD2 | TGCGCCAGCAGCTTGTCGAGCGGGAGGATCACCGGGGAGCTGTTTTTT | CASSLSSGRITGELFF
TRBJ2-1 | NA | TRBV20-1 | TRBD2 | TGCAGTGCCACGACTAGCGGGAGGGGAGCCTACAATGAGCAGTTCTTC | CSATTSGRGAYNEQFF
TRBJ2-5 | few | TRBV5-5 | TRBD2 | TGTGCCAGCAGCCCTGGAGCTAGCGGGAGTGCAGAGACCCAGTACTTC | CASSPGASGSAETQYF
TRBJ2-2 | NA | TRBV20-1 | NA | TGCATTGCTAGAGGCACGGGGAACACCGGGGAGCTGTTTTTT | CIARGTGNTGELFF
TRBJ2-7 | NA | TRBV6-6 | NA | TGTGCCGTTGTGGGGAACTCCTACGAGCAGTACTTC | CAVVGNSYEQYF
TRBJ2-1 | NA | TRBV12-3/TRBV12-4 | NA | TGTGCCAGCAGTTCCCTCCCCCCCTACAATGAGCAGTTCTTC | CASSSLPPYNEQFF
TRBJ2-7 | NA | TRBV20-1 | NA | TGCAGTGCTAGTGCCTCCGATTCCTACGAGCAGTACTTC | CSASASDSYEQYF
TRBJ2-3 | many | TRBV5-1 | NA | TGCGCCAGCAGAGTTGGGGGGCGTGTTGCCGTCGTTCGGGAGGATACGCAGTATTTT | CASRVGGRVAVVREDTQYF
TRBJ2-7 | NA | TRBV29-1 | NA | TGCAGCGTCGTATACCTGGACAGCTACGAGCAGTACTTC | CSVVYLDSYEQYF
TRBJ2-5 | many | TRBV7-9 | NA | TGTGCCAGCAGCTCCGCGACAGGCCCCTCAAGGGAAGAGACCCAGTACTTC | CASSSATGPSREETQYF
TRBJ2-1 | NA | TRBV6-5 | NA | TGTGCCAGCAGTTACAAACGGGAGTTACATGAGCAGTTCTTC | CASSYKRELHEQFF
TRBJ2-7 | NA | TRBV6-1 | NA | TGTGCCAGCAGTGAGGGCAGTGCCTACGAGCAGTACTTC | CASSEGSAYEQYF
TRBJ2-4 | NA | TRBV30 | NA | TGTGCTTATCAAGGCAGCGGGAACATTCAGTACTTC | CAYQGSGNIQYF
TRBJ2-7 | NA | TRBV29-1 | NA | TGCAGCGTTAACGGGCAGGGGATCGAGCAGTACTTC | CSVNGQGIEQYF